The 5 T cell receptor beta chains below come from one sample, sequenced in a study of blood T cell repertoires in COVID-19. Data came from immunoSEQ multiplex PCR; TCRdb stores just in-frame clones and leaves some out. The sample lists about 130,000 clones; around 83% were seen once. Material for sequencing was peripheral blood. These receptors were collected from a man in his forties or fifties with active or convalescent COVID-19.

This sequence joins TRBV4-1 and TRBJ2-7; D may be TRBD1 (6 bases). The CDR3 consists of 17 residues. CDR1 and CDR2 from the germline V gene are MGHRA and YSYEKL. Trimming stripped 1 base from V and 1 base from J, with 17 bases between. Written as DNA, the CDR3 is TGCGCCAGCAGCCAAGCCCCTCAGGACAGTCCATCCTACGAGCAGTACTTC. It is translated as CASSQAPQDSPSYEQYF.

The chain recombines TRBV27 with TRBJ2-2; D is ambiguous. Germline loops: CDR1 MNHEY, CDR2 SMNVEV (reference sequence). The CDR3 covers 16 residues. Trimming removed 1 base from V and 1 base from J, with 10 bases in between. CDR3 sequence: CASSLWQSLNTGELFF. CDR3 coding DNA: TGTGCCAGCAGTTTATGGCAGTCCTTGAACACCGGGGAGCTGTTTTTT.

The rearrangement uses TRBV27 and TRBJ2-5, with TRBD2 as a possible D gene (5 bases). Trimming shortened V by 4 bases and J by 7 bases, and 19 bases separated the two germline ends. Germline V gene sequence: CDR1 MNHEY, CDR2 SMNVEV (reference sequence). This CDR3 is built from 15 residues. CDR3 nucleotide sequence: TGTGCCAGCAGTTCACTGACTACATCGGCTGGGACCCAGTACTTC. Encoded protein: CASSSLTTSAGTQYF.

This clone has just a few counts. As DNA, the CDR3 is TGTGCCAGCAGCGTAGCTCGGACAGGGGGGGATACGCAGTATTTT. It specifies CASSVARTGGDTQYF. The rearrangement joins TRBV9 to TRBJ2-3; TRBD1 aligns across 10 bases. V was clipped by 0 bases and J by 6 bases; unmatched bases: 4. The germline CDR1 and CDR2 sequences are SGDLS and YYNGEE. The CDR3 consists of 15 residues.

This chain uses TRBV18 with TRBJ1-5; D possibly corresponds to TRBD1 (6 bases). V was trimmed by 5 bases and J by 4 bases, leaving 15 bases between them. The CDR3 sequence is 15 residues long. In germline, CDR1 is KGHSH, CDR2 LQKENI. The CDR3 region has the DNA TGTGCCAGCTCAGCAGGCCGGGACAATAATCAGCCCCAGCATTTT. Its translation is CASSAGRDNNQPQHF.